Presented here are 19 T cell receptor beta chains from one specimen sequenced in a study of vaccination effects on CD4 cells after COVID-19. Assay: immunoSEQ multiplex PCR; the TCRdb copy retains only in-frame clones and omits some. The table records tens of thousands of clones, approximately 80% of them present only once. Antigen specificity for these receptors is unknown. After roughly eleven days in culture, the CD4+ T cells were isolated. Everyone in the study got two shots of either the BNT162b2 or mRNA-1273 vaccine. This material consisted of CD4+ T cells from PBMCs cultured without peptide, taken after COVID-19 vaccination. Every receptor here comes from a human donor who received a COVID-19 vaccine.

The chain combines TRBV10-1 with TRBJ2-5, with 11 bases fitting TRBD2. This CDR3 region has 15 residues. The germline gives CDR1 WNHNN, CDR2 SYGVQD (reference sequence). J lost 5 bases, V lost 1 base, and 3 bases had no gene match. As DNA, the CDR3 is TGCGCCAGCAGTGAGTTAGCGGGGGGGATGGAGACCCAGTACTTC. Residues: CASSELAGGMETQYF.

The chain couples TRBV6-6 to TRBJ2-2, with 9 bases lining up with TRBD1. The CDR3 totals 15 residues. After removal of 2 bases from V and 5 bases from J, the junction contained 3 bases not matched to a gene. Per the germline V gene, CDR1 is MNHNY and CDR2 is SVGAGI (reference sequence). CDR3 residues: CASSYRQGGTGELFF. The CDR3 DNA is TGTGCCAGCAGTTACAGACAGGGGGGGACCGGGGAGCTGTTTTTT.

The chain recombines TRBV9 with TRBJ2-1; either TRBD1 or TRBD2 may fit D (5 bases each). CDR3 size: 16 residues. V was cut by 4 bases and J by 0 bases, with 14 bases left in between. Germline lookup yields CDR1 SGDLS and CDR2 YYNGEE. The CDR3: CASSFGTQSSYNEQFF. The CDR3 DNA reads as TGTGCCAGCAGCTTTGGGACCCAGAGCTCCTACAATGAGCAGTTCTTC.

V gene TRBV7-2 combines with J gene TRBJ2-1; D is perhaps TRBD2 (5 bases). The V and J ends lost 4 bases and 0 bases respectively, with 10 bases between them. CDR3 length: 15 amino acids. The germline gives CDR1 SGHTA, CDR2 FQGNSA. The CDR3 here is CASSSSGPSYNEQFF. The CDR3 region has the DNA TGTGCCAGCAGCTCCAGCGGACCCTCCTACAATGAGCAGTTCTTC.

This clone was counted a few times. This chain connects TRBV4-1 to TRBJ1-4; 8 nucleotides line up with TRBD1. V dropped 5 bases and J dropped 8; count of bases not matched to a gene: 25. The CDR3 totals 20 residues. Germline CDR1 and CDR2: MGHRA and YSYEKL. CDR3 in amino acids: CASSKIVPGQAGWVREKLFF. The CDR3 coding sequence is TGCGCCAGCAGCAAAATCGTCCCGGGACAGGCGGGATGGGTCCGGGAAAAACTGTTTTTT.

The V and J genes are TRBV6-2 or TRBV6-3 and TRBJ1-3; D is perhaps TRBD1 (6 bases). The length of the CDR3 is 17 residues. V was shortened by 2 bases and J by 1 base, with 15 bases between the two germline ends. CDR1 is MNHEY, CDR2 SVGEGT, per germline. The CDR3 DNA reads TGTGCCAGCAGTTACCCCGCAGGGACACCGTCTGGAAACACCATATATTTT. Its translation is CASSYPAGTPSGNTIYF.

V usage is TRBV5-5 and J usage is TRBJ2-7; D uncertain. This CDR3 contains 13 residues. Looked up from germline, CDR1 is SGHKS and CDR2 is YYEKEE (reference sequence). Deletions cut 4 bases from V and 2 bases from J, with 10 bases between. The CDR3 reads CASSARVTYEQYV. CDR3 nucleotides: TGTGCCAGCAGCGCAAGGGTAACCTACGAGCAGTACGTC.

The sample holds a few counts of this clone. The chain couples TRBV10-2 to TRBJ2-1, with D possibly being TRBD1 (5 bases). The V and J ends lost 5 bases and 4 bases respectively, with 9 bases between them. The CDR3 is 13 amino acids. Germline V lookup: CDR1 WSHSY, CDR2 SAAADI. The CDR3: CASSTHRYNEQFF. The CDR3 DNA reads TGCGCCAGCAGTACCCACAGGTACAATGAGCAGTTCTTC.

The CDR3 DNA follows: TGTGCCAGCAGGGTGGGAGGGGACGGCTACACCTTC. Translating it yields CASRVGGDGYTF. The chain is built from TRBV6-6 and TRBJ1-2; TRBD1 is a possible D gene (5 bases). The CDR3 runs to 12 residues. Germline lookup yields CDR1 MNHNY and CDR2 SVGAGI (reference sequence). Trimming took off 6 bases at V and 8 bases at J, with 13 bases between the two ends.

The CDR3 bases are TGTGCCAGCTCACCACTAACTGAAGCTTTCTTT. It is translated as CASSPLTEAFF. The genes are TRBV18 and TRBJ1-1; D unresolved. This CDR3 is built from 11 residues. V was clipped by 1 base and J by 5 bases, with 2 bases between them. Looked up from germline, CDR1 is KGHSH and CDR2 is LQKENI.

The rearrangement joins TRBV29-1 to TRBJ1-2; tentative D call: TRBD1 (5 bases). CDR1 and CDR2 (germline): SQVTM, ANQGSEA. CDR3 length: 16 amino acids. The V end was cut by 0 bases, the J end by 2 bases, with 16 bases between. Written as DNA, the CDR3 is TGCAGCGTTGAAGATCGGCAGGCAAAGGGGAACTATGGCTACACCTTC. This sequence encodes CSVEDRQAKGNYGYTF.

This clone occurred once. The rearrangement joins TRBV7-2 to TRBJ2-1, with 10 nucleotides matching TRBD1. The CDR3 has 14 amino acids. Germline V gene data show CDR1 as SGHTA and CDR2 as FQGNSA. After removal of 2 bases from V and 8 bases from J, the junction contained 3 bases not matched to a gene. The CDR3 coding sequence is TGTGCCAGCAGCTTACGGACAGGGGGGGATGAGCAGTTCTTC. Translated, it gives CASSLRTGGDEQFF.

The chain is built from TRBV27 and TRBJ1-1; D may be TRBD1 (6 bases). This CDR3 has 11 amino acids. Trimming removed 4 bases at V and 10 bases at J, with 10 bases between. Germline-derived CDR1 and CDR2 are MNHEY and SMNVEV (reference sequence). CDR3 nucleotides: TGTGCCAGCAGTTATGAGGGGGGAGCTTTCTTT. As protein: CASSYEGGAFF.

The chain couples TRBV5-6 to TRBJ2-2; D unclear. V dropped 2 bases and J dropped 5 bases, with 7 bases sitting between them. This CDR3 spans 13 amino acids. Germline values: CDR1 SGHDT, CDR2 YYEEEE. The CDR3 DNA reads TGTGCCAGCAGCTTAACAGTAACCGGGGAGCTGTTTTTT. It translates to CASSLTVTGELFF.

V is TRBV15 and J is TRBJ1-1; TRBD1 is a possible D gene (5 bases). V gave up 0 bases and J gave up 5 bases, with 28 bases separating them. The CDR3 totals 20 residues. Germline-derived CDR1 and CDR2 are LNHNV and YYDKDF (reference sequence). The CDR3 sequence is CATSRDHKREGKFWETEAFF. CDR3 nucleotides: TGTGCCACCAGCAGAGATCATAAAAGGGAGGGGAAATTTTGGGAGACTGAAGCTTTCTTT. Combining the CDR3 with reference TRBV15 and TRBJ1-1 gives the whole variable domain DAMVIQNPRYQVTQFGKPVTLSCSQTLNHNVMYWYQQKSSQAPKLLFHYYDKDFNNEADTPDNFQSRRPNTSFCFLDIRSPGLGDTAMYLCATSRDHKREGKFWETEAFFGQGTRLTVV.

This clone has more than one count but fewer than ten. The chain couples TRBV3-1 (or the pseudogene TRBV3-2) to TRBJ2-2, with D maybe TRBD1 (6 bases). Germline CDR1 and CDR2: LGHDT and YNNKEL (reference sequence). Trimming pared 1 base from V and 5 bases from J, leaving 23 bases between. This CDR3 comprises 19 residues. Here the CDR3 DNA reads TGTGCCAGCAGCCAAGGACCGGAACAACAGGGCTGGCGTACCGGGGAGCTGTTTTTT. It yields the protein CASSQGPEQQGWRTGELFF.

The chain recombines TRBV2 with TRBJ2-2; no firm D call. The germline V gene has CDR1 SNHLY and CDR2 FYNNEI. The CDR3 runs 15 residues. V was cut by 8 bases and J by 0 bases, with 13 bases left in between. This CDR3 reads CASEKGITNTGELFF. The CDR3 nucleotides are TGTGCCAGCGAGAAAGGGATAACGAACACCGGGGAGCTGTTTTTT.

The rearrangement links TRBV27 to TRBJ1-5; TRBD1 matches at 9 bases. The CDR3 contains 16 residues. Germline assignment: CDR1 MNHEY and CDR2 SMNVEV (reference sequence). The CDR3 protein is CVQGQGKIYSNQPQHF. The CDR3 nucleotides are TGTGTTCAGGGACAGGGTAAGATATATAGCAATCAGCCCCAGCATTTT.

This chain joins TRBV28 and TRBJ1-5, with 8 bases aligning to TRBD1. This CDR3 has 16 residues. Trimming cost V 8 bases and J 6 bases; bases outside gene matches: 15. Per germline, CDR1 MDHEN and CDR2 SYDVKM. CDR3 region: CASCEGARGRVQPQHF. The CDR3 DNA is TGTGCCAGCTGCGAGGGGGCCAGGGGGCGAGTTCAGCCCCAGCATTTT.